The rows below give T cell receptor beta chains drawn from one sample of a study of T cell responses to AZD1222 COVID-19 vaccine. Sequenced by immunoSEQ multiplex PCR; TCRdb stores in-frame clones only, minus some. The sample carries roughly 30,000 clones, around 90% recorded once. Sequencing was performed on peripheral blood, taken on day 0 of AZD1222 vaccination. These receptors were taken from an adult in good health. Each CDR3 is given with its conserved first and last residue. D genes are given only for firm matches. Clone size, where shown, is once, few, many, or a class for clones that have expanded.

d_gene,abundance,v_gene,j_gene,CDR3aa,CDR3nt
-,-,TRBV2,TRBJ2-2,CASTSGQNTGELFF,TGTGCCAGCACGTCCGGCCAGAACACCGGGGAGCTGTTTTTT
-,-,TRBV11-3,TRBJ2-7,CASSPYEKPYEQYF,TGTGCCAGCAGCCCATATGAGAAACCCTACGAGCAGTACTTC
-,-,TRBV2,TRBJ2-1,CASMVGDYNEQFF,TGTGCCAGCATGGTGGGGGACTACAATGAGCAGTTCTTC
-,-,TRBV18,TRBJ2-7,CAGSTGIRGEQYF,TGTGCCGGATCAACAGGGATTAGAGGCGAGCAGTACTTC
-,-,TRBV2,TRBJ1-1,CASRVQGSNTEAFF,TGTGCCAGCAGGGTTCAGGGATCGAACACTGAAGCTTTCTTT
TRBD1,-,TRBV7-6,TRBJ2-7,CASSPLGQGAPYEQYF,TGTGCCAGCAGCCCTCTCGGACAGGGGGCTCCCTACGAGCAGTACTTC
TRBD1,once,TRBV2,TRBJ1-1,CASRTQGAFTEAFF,TGTGCCAGCAGGACTCAGGGGGCTTTTACTGAAGCTTTCTTT
-,-,TRBV4-1,TRBJ1-4,CASSQGGGAAYLTNEKLFF,TGCGCCAGCAGCCAAGGCGGGGGCGCAGCATACTTGACTAATGAAAAACTGTTTTTT
-,-,TRBV7-8,TRBJ1-5,CASSLVNGWPQHF,TGTGCCAGCAGCTTAGTGAATGGGTGGCCCCAGCATTTT
TRBD1,-,TRBV19,TRBJ1-2,CASSITDRAMGGYTF,TGTGCCAGTAGTATTACGGACAGGGCGATGGGCGGCTACACCTTC
-,-,TRBV7-2,TRBJ2-7,CASSLDRLYEQYF,TGTGCCAGCAGCTTAGACAGACTCTACGAGCAGTACTTC
-,-,TRBV5-4,TRBJ2-3,CASSLSEVTDTQYF,TGTGCCAGCAGCCTGTCTGAGGTCACAGATACGCAGTATTTT
-,-,TRBV4-1,TRBJ2-7,CASSQEETWLYEQYF,TGCGCCAGCAGCCAAGAAGAAACTTGGCTTTACGAGCAGTACTTC
-,-,TRBV27,TRBJ2-5,CASTYRDSQETQYF,TGTGCCAGCACTTACCGGGACTCACAAGAGACCCAGTACTTC
-,-,TRBV4-3,TRBJ2-1,CASSPWGDEQFF,TGCGCCAGCAGCCCTTGGGGCGATGAGCAGTTCTTC
TRBD2,-,TRBV18,TRBJ2-7,CASSPPGGEQYF,TGTGCCAGCTCACCCCCGGGGGGCGAGCAGTACTTC
TRBD1,-,TRBV15,TRBJ1-1,CATSSSRQGDTEAFF,TGTGCCACCAGCAGCAGTAGACAGGGAGACACTGAAGCTTTCTTT
TRBD2,few,TRBV6-2/TRBV6-3,TRBJ2-7,CASSRGVSPSPEQYF,TGTGCCAGCAGTCGGGGGGTCTCCCCGTCCCCCGAGCAGTACTTC
-,-,TRBV7-2,TRBJ2-6,CASSFASGANVLTF,TGTGCCAGCAGCTTCGCCTCTGGGGCCAACGTCCTGACTTTC
TRBD2,-,TRBV24-1,TRBJ2-7,CATSDPGRGNPYEQYF,TGTGCCACCAGTGACCCCGGGAGGGGGAACCCCTACGAGCAGTACTTC
-,-,TRBV3-1/TRBV3-2,TRBJ2-5,CASSPRGQETQYF,TGTGCCAGCAGCCCCCGGGGCCAAGAGACCCAGTACTTC
-,-,TRBV19,TRBJ2-4,CATAAGLGLGDIQYF,TGTGCCACCGCCGCAGGTTTGGGTTTGGGGGACATTCAGTACTTC
-,-,TRBV7-8,TRBJ2-7,CASSPPAGALYEQYF,TGTGCCAGCAGCCCTCCGGCAGGGGCTTTGTACGAGCAGTACTTC
-,-,TRBV19,TRBJ1-2,CASSMGRQSGKGYTF,TGTGCCAGTAGTATGGGAAGACAGAGCGGAAAAGGCTACACCTTC
-,-,TRBV2,TRBJ2-1,CASRGSSPYNEQFF,TGTGCCAGCAGGGGGAGCAGTCCCTACAATGAGCAGTTCTTC
-,-,TRBV3-1/TRBV3-2,TRBJ2-3,CASSQDWGDTQYF,TGTGCCAGCAGCCAAGATTGGGGCGATACGCAGTATTTT
TRBD1,-,TRBV19,TRBJ1-5,CATGQGGKNQPQHF,TGTGCCACGGGACAGGGGGGGAAGAATCAGCCCCAGCATTTT
-,-,TRBV6-5,TRBJ1-1,CASSYAGPPNTEAFF,TGTGCCAGCAGTTACGCCGGGCCCCCGAACACTGAAGCTTTCTTT
-,-,TRBV19,TRBJ1-5,CASSAYFPGAQHF,TGTGCCAGTAGTGCATACTTCCCCGGGGCCCAGCATTTT
-,-,TRBV5-1,TRBJ1-6,CASSARGNSPLHF,TGCGCCAGCAGCGCCAGGGGTAATTCACCCCTCCACTTT
-,-,TRBV4-1,TRBJ2-3,CASSLTGGTDTQYF,TGCGCCAGCAGCCTGACTGGGGGCACAGATACGCAGTATTTT
-,-,TRBV27,TRBJ2-1,CASRLALISYNEQFF,TGTGCCAGCAGGCTGGCCCTGATCTCCTACAATGAGCAGTTCTTC
-,-,TRBV3-1/TRBV3-2,TRBJ2-7,CASSQGYEQYF,TGTGCCAGCAGCCAAGGCTACGAGCAGTACTTC
TRBD1,-,TRBV19,TRBJ1-5,CASSMRQGASNQPQHF,TGTGCCAGTAGTATGAGACAGGGGGCAAGCAATCAGCCCCAGCATTTT
TRBD1,-,TRBV5-6,TRBJ2-7,CASTPRGQGFGEQYF,TGTGCCAGCACCCCTCGCGGACAGGGTTTCGGCGAGCAGTACTTC
TRBD1,-,TRBV9,TRBJ2-7,CASSPGQVYEQYF,TGTGCCAGCAGCCCAGGACAGGTCTACGAGCAGTACTTC
-,-,TRBV5-1,TRBJ1-3,CASSYDSLPSGNTIYF,TGCGCCAGCAGTTACGACTCCTTACCCTCTGGAAACACCATATATTTT
-,-,TRBV19,TRBJ2-7,CASTGQHYEQYF,TGTGCCAGTACAGGACAGCACTACGAGCAGTACTTC
-,-,TRBV7-2,TRBJ2-7,CASSLDGFSYEQYF,TGTGCCAGCAGCTTAGACGGTTTCTCCTACGAGCAGTACTTC
-,-,TRBV28,TRBJ1-6,CASSLGQLRGSPLHF,TGTGCCAGCAGTTTAGGGCAGCTTAGGGGTTCACCCCTCCACTTT
-,-,TRBV27,TRBJ1-5,CASSPNLYVQPQHF,TGTGCCAGCAGTCCTAACCTCTACGTTCAGCCCCAGCATTTT
-,-,TRBV4-1,TRBJ1-6,CASRHILRDGYSPLHF,TGCGCCAGCAGACATATCCTCCGGGACGGATATTCACCCCTCCACTTT
-,few,TRBV9,TRBJ2-2,CASSGTHANTGELFF,TGTGCCAGCAGCGGTACACACGCGAACACCGGGGAGCTGTTTTTT
-,-,TRBV21-1,TRBJ2-1,CASSKLREGLAPFF,TGTGCCAGCAGCAAATTGAGGGAGGGCCTTGCTCCGTTCTTC
TRBD1,-,TRBV19,TRBJ2-7,CASSIDTQGTYEQYF,TGTGCCAGTAGTATAGACACACAGGGGACCTACGAGCAGTACTTC
-,-,TRBV7-3,TRBJ1-1,CASSLMGGVGTEAFF,TGTGCCAGCAGCTTAATGGGAGGGGTCGGCACTGAAGCTTTCTTT
-,-,TRBV19,TRBJ2-7,CARSYEQYF,TGTGCCAGGTCCTACGAGCAGTACTTC
TRBD2,-,TRBV29-1,TRBJ2-1,CSVGGSGNNEQFF,TGCAGCGTTGGCGGGAGCGGTAACAATGAGCAGTTCTTC
-,once,TRBV3-1/TRBV3-2,TRBJ2-1,CASSQARQQYNEQFF,TGTGCCAGCAGCCAAGCTCGGCAGCAATACAATGAGCAGTTCTTC
-,-,TRBV5-1,TRBJ2-7,CASNPTGDSYEQYF,TGCGCCAGCAACCCGACAGGAGACTCCTACGAGCAGTACTTC
-,-,TRBV19,TRBJ1-1,CASSVGPPWEAFF,TGTGCCAGTAGTGTCGGGCCTCCGTGGGAAGCTTTCTTT
-,-,TRBV11-2,TRBJ2-7,CASSRTFYEQYF,TGTGCCAGCAGCCGTACCTTCTACGAGCAGTACTTC
-,-,TRBV6-6,TRBJ1-5,CASKLTASNQPQHF,TGTGCCAGCAAGCTAACAGCTAGCAATCAGCCCCAGCATTTT
-,-,TRBV2,TRBJ2-1,CASSVLQGFYNEQFF,TGTGCCAGCAGTGTTCTGCAGGGGTTCTACAATGAGCAGTTCTTC
-,-,TRBV4-1,TRBJ1-3,CASSQMGRGSGNTIYF,TGCGCCAGCAGCCAAATGGGAAGGGGCTCTGGAAACACCATATATTTT
-,-,TRBV14,TRBJ1-1,CASSQEAYTEAFF,TGTGCCAGCAGCCAAGAAGCCTACACTGAAGCTTTCTTT
-,-,TRBV2,TRBJ2-1,CASSFSYNEQFF,TGTGCCAGCAGTTTCTCCTACAATGAGCAGTTCTTC
-,-,TRBV5-6,TRBJ1-4,CASSLFLGGAGEKLFF,TGTGCCAGCAGCTTGTTTTTAGGAGGGGCAGGGGAAAAACTGTTTTTT
-,once,TRBV6-5,TRBJ1-5,CASSYLQGGGDQPQHF,TGTGCCAGCAGTTACTTGCAGGGCGGAGGGGATCAGCCCCAGCATTTT
TRBD2,-,TRBV7-2,TRBJ2-7,CASSSAASGISSSYEQYF,TGTGCCAGCAGCTCCGCGGCTAGCGGGATTTCAAGCTCCTACGAGCAGTACTTC